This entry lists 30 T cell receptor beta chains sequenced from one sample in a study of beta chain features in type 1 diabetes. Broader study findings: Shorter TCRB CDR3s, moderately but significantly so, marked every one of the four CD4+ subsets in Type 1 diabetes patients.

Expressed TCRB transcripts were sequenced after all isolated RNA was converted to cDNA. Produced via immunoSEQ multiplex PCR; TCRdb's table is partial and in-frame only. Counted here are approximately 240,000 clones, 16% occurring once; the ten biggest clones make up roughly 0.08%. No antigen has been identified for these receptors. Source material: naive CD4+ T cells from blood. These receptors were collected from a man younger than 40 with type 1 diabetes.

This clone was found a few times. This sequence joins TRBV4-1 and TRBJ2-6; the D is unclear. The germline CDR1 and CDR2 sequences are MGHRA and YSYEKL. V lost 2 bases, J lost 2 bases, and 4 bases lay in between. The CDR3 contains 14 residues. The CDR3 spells CASSQNPGANVLTF. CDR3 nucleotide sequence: TGCGCCAGCAGCCAAAACCCTGGGGCCAACGTCCTGACTTTC.

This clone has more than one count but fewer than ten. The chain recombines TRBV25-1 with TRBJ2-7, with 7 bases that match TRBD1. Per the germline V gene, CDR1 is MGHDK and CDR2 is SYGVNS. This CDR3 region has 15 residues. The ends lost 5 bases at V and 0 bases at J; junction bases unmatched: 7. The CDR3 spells CASSPGTVSSYEQYF. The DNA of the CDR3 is TGTGCCAGCAGTCCCGGGACAGTGAGCTCCTACGAGCAGTACTTC.

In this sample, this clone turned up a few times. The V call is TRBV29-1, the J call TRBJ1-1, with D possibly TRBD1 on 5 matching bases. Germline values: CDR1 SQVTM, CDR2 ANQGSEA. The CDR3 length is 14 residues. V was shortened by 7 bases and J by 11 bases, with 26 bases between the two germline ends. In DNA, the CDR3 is TGCAGCGCGGGGGGTCAGGGACCACTTATGGGCGCTTTCTTT. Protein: CSAGGQGPLMGAFF.

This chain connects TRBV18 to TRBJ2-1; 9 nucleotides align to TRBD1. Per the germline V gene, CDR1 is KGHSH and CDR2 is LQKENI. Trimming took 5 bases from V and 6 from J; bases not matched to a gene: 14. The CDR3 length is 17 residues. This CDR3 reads CASSWGGGTGLPNEQFF. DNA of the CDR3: TGTGCCAGCTCATGGGGTGGCGGGACAGGGCTCCCCAATGAGCAGTTCTTC.

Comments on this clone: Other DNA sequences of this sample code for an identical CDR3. The CDR3 DNA reads TGTGCCAGCAGCCCTAGTGCAGATACGCAGTATTTT. Residues: CASSPSADTQYF. The V gene is TRBV7-9, the J gene TRBJ2-3, with D unclear. Germline CDR1 reads SEHNR; CDR2 reads FQNEAQ (reference sequence). CDR3 length: 12 residues. Between the trimmed V and J ends, which lost 5 bases and 4 bases, there was a span of 7 bases.

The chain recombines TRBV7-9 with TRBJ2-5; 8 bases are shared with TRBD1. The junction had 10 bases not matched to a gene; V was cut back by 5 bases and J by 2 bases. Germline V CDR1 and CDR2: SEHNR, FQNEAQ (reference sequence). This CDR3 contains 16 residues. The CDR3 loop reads CASSPRTGSQQETQYF. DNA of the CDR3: TGTGCCAGCAGCCCCCGGACAGGGAGCCAACAAGAGACCCAGTACTTC.

CDR3 protein: CASSFQGDGETQYF. For the CDR3, the DNA is TGCGCCAGCAGCTTCCAGGGGGATGGAGAGACCCAGTACTTC. This chain links TRBV5-1 with TRBJ2-5; 7 nucleotides agree with TRBD1. V lost 2 bases and J lost 4; bases outside the gene matches: 5. CDR1 and CDR2 (germline): SGHRS, YFSETQ. The CDR3 extends over 14 amino acids. Full variable domain (remainder filled in from reference TRBV5-1 and TRBJ2-5): KAGVTQTPRYLIKTRGQQVTLSCSPISGHRSVSWYQQTPGQGLQFLFEYFSETQRNKGNFPGRFSGRQFSNSRSEMNVSTLELGDSALYLCASSFQGDGETQYFGPGTRLLVL.

CDR3 in amino acids: CASSPPNQPNEQFF. The CDR3 region has the DNA TGTGCCAGCTCACCACCGAACCAGCCCAATGAGCAGTTCTTC. J is TRBJ2-1 and V is TRBV18, with D unclear. CDR3 length equals 14 residues. The V end lost 0 bases, the J end lost 6 bases, and 9 bases lay between the germline ends. Germline V gene sequence: CDR1 KGHSH, CDR2 LQKENI.

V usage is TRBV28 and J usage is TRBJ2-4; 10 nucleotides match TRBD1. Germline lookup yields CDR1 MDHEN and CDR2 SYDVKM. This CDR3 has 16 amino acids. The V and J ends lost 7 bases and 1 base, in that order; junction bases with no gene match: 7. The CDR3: CASNSPGQGAKNIQYF. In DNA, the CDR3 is TGTGCCAGCAACTCGCCGGGACAGGGGGCCAAAAACATTCAGTACTTC.

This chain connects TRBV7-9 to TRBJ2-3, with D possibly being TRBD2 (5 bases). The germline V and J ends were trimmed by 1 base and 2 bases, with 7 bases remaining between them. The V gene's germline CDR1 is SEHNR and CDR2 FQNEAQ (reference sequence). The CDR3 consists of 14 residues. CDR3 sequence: CASSLVLATDTQYF. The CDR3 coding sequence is TGTGCCAGCAGCTTAGTGCTAGCCACAGATACGCAGTATTTT.

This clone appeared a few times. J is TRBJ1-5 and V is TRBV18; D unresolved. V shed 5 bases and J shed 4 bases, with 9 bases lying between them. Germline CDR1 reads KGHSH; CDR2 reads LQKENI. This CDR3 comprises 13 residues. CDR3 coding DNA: TGTGCCAGCTCATCCGAACGTAATCAGCCCCAGCATTTT. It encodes CASSSERNQPQHF.

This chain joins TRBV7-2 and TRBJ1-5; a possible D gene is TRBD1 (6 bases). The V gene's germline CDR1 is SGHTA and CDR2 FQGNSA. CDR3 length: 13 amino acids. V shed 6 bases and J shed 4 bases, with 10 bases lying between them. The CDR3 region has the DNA TGTGCCAGCAGACGGACAGTGAATCAGCCCCAGCATTTT. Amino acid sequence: CASRRTVNQPQHF.

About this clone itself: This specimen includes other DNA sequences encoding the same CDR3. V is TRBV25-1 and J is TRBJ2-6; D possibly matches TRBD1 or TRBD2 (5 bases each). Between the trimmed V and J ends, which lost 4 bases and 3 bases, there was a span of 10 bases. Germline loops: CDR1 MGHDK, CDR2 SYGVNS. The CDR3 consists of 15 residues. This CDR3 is CASSVSGSGANVLTF. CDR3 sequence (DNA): TGTGCCAGCAGTGTATCAGGGAGTGGGGCCAACGTCCTGACTTTC.

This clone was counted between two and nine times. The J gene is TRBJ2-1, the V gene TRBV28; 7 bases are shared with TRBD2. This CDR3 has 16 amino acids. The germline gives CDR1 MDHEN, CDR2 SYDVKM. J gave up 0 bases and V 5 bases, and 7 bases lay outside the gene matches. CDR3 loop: CASSPGGLYSYNEQFF. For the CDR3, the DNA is TGTGCCAGCAGTCCCGGGGGACTATACTCCTACAATGAGCAGTTCTTC. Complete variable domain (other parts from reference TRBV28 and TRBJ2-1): DVKVTQSSRYLVKRTGEKVFLECVQDMDHENMFWYRQDPGLGLRLIYFSYDVKMKEKGDIPEGYSVSREKKERFSLILESASTNQTSMYLCASSPGGLYSYNEQFFGPGTRLTVL.

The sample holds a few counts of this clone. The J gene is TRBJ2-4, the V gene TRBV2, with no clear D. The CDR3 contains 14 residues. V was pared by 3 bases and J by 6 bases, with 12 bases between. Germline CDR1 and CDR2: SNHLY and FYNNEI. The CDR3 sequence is CASSEVGYRNIQYF. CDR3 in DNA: TGTGCCAGCAGTGAGGTGGGGTACAGAAACATTCAGTACTTC.

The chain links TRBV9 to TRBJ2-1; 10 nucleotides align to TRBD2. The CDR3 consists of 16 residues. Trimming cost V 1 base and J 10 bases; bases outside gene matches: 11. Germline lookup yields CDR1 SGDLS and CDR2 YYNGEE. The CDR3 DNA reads TGTGCCAGCAGCGTACTTGGAGCGGGAGGGCCCCAGGAGCAGTTCTTC. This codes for CASSVLGAGGPQEQFF. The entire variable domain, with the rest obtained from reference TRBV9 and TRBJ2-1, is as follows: DSGVTQTPKHLITATGQRVTLRCSPRSGDLSVYWYQQSLDQGLQFLIQYYNGEERAKGNILERFSAQQFPDLHSELNLSSLELGDSALYFCASSVLGAGGPQEQFFGPGTRLTVL.

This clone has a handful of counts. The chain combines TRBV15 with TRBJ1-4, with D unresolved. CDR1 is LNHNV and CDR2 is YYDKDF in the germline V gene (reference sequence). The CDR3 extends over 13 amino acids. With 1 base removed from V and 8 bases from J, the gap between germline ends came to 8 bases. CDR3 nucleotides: TGTGCCACCAGCAGAGCCGCCGGGGAAAAACTGTTTTTT. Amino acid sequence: CATSRAAGEKLFF.

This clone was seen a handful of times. As DNA, the CDR3 is TGTGCCAGTAGTATCCCCCCTTCGAAGACCCAGTACTTC. This sequence encodes CASSIPPSKTQYF. The rearrangement links TRBV19 to TRBJ2-5; no firm D call. Looked up from germline, CDR1 is LNHDA and CDR2 is SQIVND (reference sequence). This CDR3 has 13 residues. Trimming left V 3 bases short and J 6 bases short, with 11 bases between. The full variable domain, rest sourced from reference TRBV19 and TRBJ2-5, is DGGITQSPKYLFRKEGQNVTLSCEQNLNHDAMYWYRQDPGQGLRLIYYSQIVNDFQKGDIAEGYSVSREKKESFPLTVTSAQKNPTAFYLCASSIPPSKTQYFGPGTRLLVL.

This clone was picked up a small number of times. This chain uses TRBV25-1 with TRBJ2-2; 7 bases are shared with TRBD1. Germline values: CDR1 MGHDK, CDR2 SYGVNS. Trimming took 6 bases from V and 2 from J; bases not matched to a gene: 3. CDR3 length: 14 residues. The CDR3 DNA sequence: TGTGCCAGCAGGCGGACAGGAAACACCGGGGAGCTGTTTTTT. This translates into CASRRTGNTGELFF.

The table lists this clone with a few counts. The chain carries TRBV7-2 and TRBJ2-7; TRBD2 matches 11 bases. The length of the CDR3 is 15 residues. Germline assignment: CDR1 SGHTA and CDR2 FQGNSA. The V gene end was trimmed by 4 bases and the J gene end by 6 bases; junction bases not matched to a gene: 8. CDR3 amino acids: CASSSVAGGPREQYF. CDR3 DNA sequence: TGTGCCAGCAGCTCGGTAGCGGGAGGGCCACGCGAGCAGTACTTC.

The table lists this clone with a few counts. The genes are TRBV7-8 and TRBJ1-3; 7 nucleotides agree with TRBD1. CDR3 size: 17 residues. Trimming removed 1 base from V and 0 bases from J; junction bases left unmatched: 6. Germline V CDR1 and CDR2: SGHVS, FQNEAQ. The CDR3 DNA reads TGTGCCAGCAGCTTAGAGGTCGCAGGGGGCTCTGGAAACACCATATATTTT. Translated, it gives CASSLEVAGGSGNTIYF.

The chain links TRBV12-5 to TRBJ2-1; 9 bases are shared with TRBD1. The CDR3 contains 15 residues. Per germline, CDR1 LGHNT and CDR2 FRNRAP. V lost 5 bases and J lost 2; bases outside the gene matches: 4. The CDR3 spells CASGPGDRAYNEQFF. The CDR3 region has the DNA TGTGCTAGTGGTCCCGGGGACAGGGCCTACAATGAGCAGTTCTTC. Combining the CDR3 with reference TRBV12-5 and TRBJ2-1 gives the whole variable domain DARVTQTPRHKVTEMGQEVTMRCQPILGHNTVFWYRQTMMQGLELLAYFRNRAPLDDSGMPKDRFSAEMPDATLATLKIQPSEPRDSAVYFCASGPGDRAYNEQFFGPGTRLTVL.

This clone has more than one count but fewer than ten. CDR3 protein: CASSAAGALGQPQHF. The DNA for the CDR3 is TGTGCCAGCAGCGCGGCAGGGGCCTTGGGGCAGCCCCAGCATTTT. This sequence joins TRBV9 and TRBJ1-5, with D possibly being TRBD1 (6 bases). Germline V gene lookup returns CDR1 SGDLS and CDR2 YYNGEE. The CDR3 spans 15 residues. V was cut by 3 bases and J by 7 bases, with 17 bases left in between.

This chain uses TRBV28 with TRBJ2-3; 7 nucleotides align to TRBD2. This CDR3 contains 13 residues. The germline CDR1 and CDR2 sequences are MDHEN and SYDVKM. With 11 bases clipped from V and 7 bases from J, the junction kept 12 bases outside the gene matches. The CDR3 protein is CASEAGSLNTQYF. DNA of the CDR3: TGTGCCTCCGAAGCGGGGTCGTTAAATACGCAGTATTTT.

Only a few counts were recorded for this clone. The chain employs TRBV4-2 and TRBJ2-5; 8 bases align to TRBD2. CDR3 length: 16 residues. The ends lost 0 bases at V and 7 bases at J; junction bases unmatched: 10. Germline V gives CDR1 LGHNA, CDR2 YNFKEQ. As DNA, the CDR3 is TGTGCCAGCAGCCAAGATCCGACTAGCGCCTCGGGGACCCAGTACTTC. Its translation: CASSQDPTSASGTQYF.

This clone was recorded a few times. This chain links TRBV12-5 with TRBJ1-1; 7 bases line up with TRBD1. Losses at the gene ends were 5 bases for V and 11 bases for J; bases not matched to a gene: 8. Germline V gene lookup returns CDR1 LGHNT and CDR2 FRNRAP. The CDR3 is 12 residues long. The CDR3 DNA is TGTGCTAGTGGTCTTGAGACAGGGAGCGCTTTCTTT. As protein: CASGLETGSAFF.

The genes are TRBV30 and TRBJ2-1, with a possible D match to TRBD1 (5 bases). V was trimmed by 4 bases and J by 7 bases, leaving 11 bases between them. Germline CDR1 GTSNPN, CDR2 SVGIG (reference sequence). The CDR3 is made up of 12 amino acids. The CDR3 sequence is CAWTRVGNEQFF. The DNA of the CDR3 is TGTGCCTGGACCAGGGTGGGAAATGAGCAGTTCTTC.

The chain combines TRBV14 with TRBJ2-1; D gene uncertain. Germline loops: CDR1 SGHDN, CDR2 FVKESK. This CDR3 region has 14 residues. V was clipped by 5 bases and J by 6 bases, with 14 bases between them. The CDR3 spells CASSTSTPFNEQFF. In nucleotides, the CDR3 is TGTGCCAGCAGCACCTCCACCCCGTTCAATGAGCAGTTCTTC.

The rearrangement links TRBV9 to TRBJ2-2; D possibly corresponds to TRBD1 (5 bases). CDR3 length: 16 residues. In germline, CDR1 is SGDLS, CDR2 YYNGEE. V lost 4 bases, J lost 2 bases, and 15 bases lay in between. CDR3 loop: CASSSPDGANTGELFF. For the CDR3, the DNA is TGTGCCAGCAGCTCTCCTGATGGGGCAAACACCGGGGAGCTGTTTTTT.

The CDR3 DNA follows: TGTGCCAGCAGCCCCGGGACAGGGGGTACCAAGTACTTC. It is translated as CASSPGTGGTKYF. The chain couples TRBV27 to TRBJ2-7; TRBD1 aligns across 11 bases. Per germline, CDR1 MNHEY and CDR2 SMNVEV (reference sequence). V lost 6 bases to trimming and J lost 11 bases; unmatched junction nucleotides: 9. The CDR3 runs to 13 residues.